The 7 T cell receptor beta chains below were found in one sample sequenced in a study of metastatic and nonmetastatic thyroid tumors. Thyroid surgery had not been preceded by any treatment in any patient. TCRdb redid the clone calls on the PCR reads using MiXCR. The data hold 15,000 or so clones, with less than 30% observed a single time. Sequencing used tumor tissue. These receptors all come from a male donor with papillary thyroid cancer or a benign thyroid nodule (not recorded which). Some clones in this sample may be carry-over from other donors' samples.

Written as DNA, the CDR3 is TGTGCCAGCAGCTCCCGACTAGCGGGAGGGTACAATGAGCAGTTCTTC. Its translation is CASSSRLAGGYNEQFF. V and J are TRBV11-2 and TRBJ2-1; 14 bases match TRBD2. The J segment lost 4 bases and the V segment lost 4 bases, leaving 3 bases of the junction unmatched. This CDR3 spans 16 amino acids. From germline, CDR1 is SGHAT and CDR2 FQNNGV.

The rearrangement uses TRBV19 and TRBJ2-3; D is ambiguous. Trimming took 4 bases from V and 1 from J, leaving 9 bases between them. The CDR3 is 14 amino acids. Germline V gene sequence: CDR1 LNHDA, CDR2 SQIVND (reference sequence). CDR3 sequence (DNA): TGTGCCAGTAGTACGAGCTCCGGCACAGATACGCAGTATTTT. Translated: CASSTSSGTDTQYF.

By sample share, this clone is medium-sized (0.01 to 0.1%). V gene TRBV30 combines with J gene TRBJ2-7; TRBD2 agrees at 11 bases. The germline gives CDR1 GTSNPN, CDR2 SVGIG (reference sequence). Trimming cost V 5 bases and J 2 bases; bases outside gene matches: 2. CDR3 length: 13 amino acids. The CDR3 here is CAWGLAGAYEQYF. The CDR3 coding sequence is TGTGCCTGGGGACTAGCGGGCGCCTACGAGCAGTACTTC. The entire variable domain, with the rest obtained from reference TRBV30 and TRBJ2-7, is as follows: SQTIHQWPATLVQPVGSPLSLECTVEGTSNPNLYWYRQAAGRGLQLLFYSVGIGQISSEVPQNLSASRPQDRQFILSSKKLLLSDSGFYLCAWGLAGAYEQYFGPGTRLTVT.

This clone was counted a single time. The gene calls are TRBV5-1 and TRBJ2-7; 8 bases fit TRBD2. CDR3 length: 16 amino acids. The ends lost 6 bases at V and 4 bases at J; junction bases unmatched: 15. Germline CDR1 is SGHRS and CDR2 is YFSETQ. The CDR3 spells CASTDGPGLGMYEQYF. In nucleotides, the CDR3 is TGCGCCAGCACCGACGGACCGGGACTAGGCATGTACGAGCAGTACTTC.

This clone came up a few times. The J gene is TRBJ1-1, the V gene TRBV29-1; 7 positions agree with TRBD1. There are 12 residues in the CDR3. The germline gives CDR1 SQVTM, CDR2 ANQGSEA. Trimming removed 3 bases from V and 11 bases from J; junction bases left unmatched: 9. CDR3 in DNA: TGCAGCGTTGAGAGTGGGACAGTAACGGCTTTCTTT. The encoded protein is CSVESGTVTAFF.

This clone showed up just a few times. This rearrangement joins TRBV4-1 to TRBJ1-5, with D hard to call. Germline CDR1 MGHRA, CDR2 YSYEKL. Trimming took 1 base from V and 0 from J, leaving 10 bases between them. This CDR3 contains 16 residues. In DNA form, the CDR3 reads TGCGCCAGCAGCCAAGTCGTCCAGTCTAGCAATCAGCCCCAGCATTTT. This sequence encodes CASSQVVQSSNQPQHF.

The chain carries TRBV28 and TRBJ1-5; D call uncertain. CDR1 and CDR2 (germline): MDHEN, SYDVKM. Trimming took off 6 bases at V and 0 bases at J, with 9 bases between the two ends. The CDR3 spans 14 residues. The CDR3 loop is CASRQLYSNQPQHF. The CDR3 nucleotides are TGTGCCAGCAGACAGTTATATAGCAATCAGCCCCAGCATTTT.